The present entry profiles one TCR beta chain with its context. What it binds is unknown. The source of the sample is a study of cytomegalovirus exposure and HLA in healthy donors. Clones were sequenced by immunoSEQ multiplex PCR, and TCRdb holds only the in-frame ones, with some missing. The data contain a few hundred thousand clones, roughly 90% of them seen just once; the ten biggest clones take up roughly 0.8%. The germline gives CDR1 KGHSY, CDR2 FQNENV. The CDR3 has 15 residues. Trimming removed 0 bases from V and 4 bases from J; junction bases left unmatched: 3. Broader study findings: Using the classifier, cytomegalovirus status was reportedly diagnosed with high specificity and sensitivity.

This TCR was recovered from a woman aged 18 to 35 in good health and CMV-seronegative. J is TRBJ1-5 and V is TRBV16; 7 nucleotides align to TRBD1. Sequencing was done on a sample of PBMCs. The CDR3 region is CASSQSGTANQPQHF. CDR3 bases: TGTGCCAGCAGCCAATCGGGGACAGCAAATCAGCCCCAGCATTTT.